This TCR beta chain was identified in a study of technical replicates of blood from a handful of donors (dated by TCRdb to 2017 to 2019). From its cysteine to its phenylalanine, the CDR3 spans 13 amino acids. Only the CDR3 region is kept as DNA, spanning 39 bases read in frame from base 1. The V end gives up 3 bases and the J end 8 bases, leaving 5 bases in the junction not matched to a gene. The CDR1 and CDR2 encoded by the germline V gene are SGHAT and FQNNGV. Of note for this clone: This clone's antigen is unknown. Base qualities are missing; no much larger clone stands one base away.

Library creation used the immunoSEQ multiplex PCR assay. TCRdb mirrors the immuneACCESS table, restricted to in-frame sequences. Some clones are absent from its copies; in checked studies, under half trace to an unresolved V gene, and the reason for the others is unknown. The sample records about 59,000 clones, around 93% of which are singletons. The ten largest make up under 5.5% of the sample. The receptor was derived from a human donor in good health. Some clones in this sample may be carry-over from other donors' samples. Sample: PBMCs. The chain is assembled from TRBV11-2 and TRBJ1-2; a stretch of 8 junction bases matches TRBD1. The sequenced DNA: TGTGCCAGCAGCTTTAACAGGGGGGACGGCTACACCTTC. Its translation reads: CASSFNRGDGYTF.